This T cell receptor beta chain was captured in a study of cytomegalovirus exposure and HLA in healthy donors. Study findings and constraints: The study carried out a later analysis of TCR beta sequences. It associated under 20,000 of them with specific HLA alleles at a false discovery rate of 0.05. The authors assumed roughly uniform sequencing depth across donors for presence/absence analyses.

Germline CDR1 reads KGHSH; CDR2 reads LQKENI. V lost 3 bases and J 2 bases, leaving 7 bases between the germline ends. This CDR3 is 13 amino acids long. A note on this clone: Its specificity is unknown.

This PCR relied on a set of 60 Vbeta primers and 13 Jbeta primers. TCRdb's copy holds only in-frame clones and misses some; the assay was immunoSEQ multiplex PCR. This repertoire shows 60,000 to 85,000 clones, 74% found once; its top ten account for roughly 11%. The rearrangement joins TRBV18 to TRBJ2-5, with no clear D. The sample was PBMCs. This receptor was obtained from a human donor in good health. The CDR3: CASSPGSQETQYF. Here the CDR3 DNA reads TGTGCCAGCTCACCGGGCTCTCAAGAGACCCAGTACTTC.